Sequencing of this TCR beta chain was carried out in a study of shared clonotypes between healthy human individuals. In the naive CD8 group, cells lacked CD45RO and were positively selected for CCR7, so terminally differentiated effector memory CD45RA+ cells were left out. Healthy HIV-negative adults without recent acute infections or vaccinations served as donors. The protocol was immunoSEQ multiplex PCR, while the TCRdb copy is restricted to in-frame clones and leaves out a portion. This sample carries about 2.1 million clones, roughly 93% of them seen once, and the ten largest clones take approximately 1.7%. V lost 9 bases, J lost 7 bases, and 13 bases lay in between. The CDR3 totals 12 residues. CDR1 and CDR2 (germline): LNHDA, SQIVND (reference sequence). General study points: The low donor count limited represented genetic and exposure-history diversity. The study found lower generation probabilities in non-shared clonotypes than in those shared by all four donors.

This clone was found a few times. Its antigen is not known. The chain carries TRBV19 and TRBJ1-5; D not resolved. This clonotype was obtained from a man between 18 and 35 years old in good health. Some clones in this sample may be carry-over from other donors' samples. Source material: naive CD8+ T cells from PBMCs. The CDR3: CASADPWQPQHF. The CDR3 coding sequence is TGTGCCAGCGCGGACCCCTGGCAGCCCCAGCATTTT.